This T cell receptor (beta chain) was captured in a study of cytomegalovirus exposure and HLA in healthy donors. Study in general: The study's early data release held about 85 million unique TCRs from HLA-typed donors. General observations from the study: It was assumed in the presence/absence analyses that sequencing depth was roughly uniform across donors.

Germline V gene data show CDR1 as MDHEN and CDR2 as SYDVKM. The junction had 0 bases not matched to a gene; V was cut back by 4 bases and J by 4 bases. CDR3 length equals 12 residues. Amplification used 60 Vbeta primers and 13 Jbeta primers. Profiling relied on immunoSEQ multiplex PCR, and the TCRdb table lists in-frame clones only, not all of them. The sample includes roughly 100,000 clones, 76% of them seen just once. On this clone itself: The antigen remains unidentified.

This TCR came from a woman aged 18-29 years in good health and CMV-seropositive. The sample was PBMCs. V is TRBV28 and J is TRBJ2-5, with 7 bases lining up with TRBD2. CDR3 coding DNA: TGTGCCAGCAGTTGGGAGGGAGAGACCCAGTACTTC. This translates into CASSWEGETQYF.